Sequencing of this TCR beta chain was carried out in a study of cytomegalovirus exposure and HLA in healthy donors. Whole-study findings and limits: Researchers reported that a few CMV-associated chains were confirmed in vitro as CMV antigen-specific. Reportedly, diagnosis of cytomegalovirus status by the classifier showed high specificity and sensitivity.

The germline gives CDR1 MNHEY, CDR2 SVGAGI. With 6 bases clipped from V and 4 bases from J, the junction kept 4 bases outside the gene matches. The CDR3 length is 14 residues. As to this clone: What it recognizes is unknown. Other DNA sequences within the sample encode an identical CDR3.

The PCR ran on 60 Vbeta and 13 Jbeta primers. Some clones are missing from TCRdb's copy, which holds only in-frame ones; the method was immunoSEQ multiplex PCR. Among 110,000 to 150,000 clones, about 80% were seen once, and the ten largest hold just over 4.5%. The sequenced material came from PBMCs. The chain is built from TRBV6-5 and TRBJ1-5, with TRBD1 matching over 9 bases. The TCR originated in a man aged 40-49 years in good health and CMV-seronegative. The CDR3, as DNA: TGTGCCAGCAGCCCCGACAGGGGGAATCAGCCCCAGCATTTT. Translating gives CASSPDRGNQPQHF.